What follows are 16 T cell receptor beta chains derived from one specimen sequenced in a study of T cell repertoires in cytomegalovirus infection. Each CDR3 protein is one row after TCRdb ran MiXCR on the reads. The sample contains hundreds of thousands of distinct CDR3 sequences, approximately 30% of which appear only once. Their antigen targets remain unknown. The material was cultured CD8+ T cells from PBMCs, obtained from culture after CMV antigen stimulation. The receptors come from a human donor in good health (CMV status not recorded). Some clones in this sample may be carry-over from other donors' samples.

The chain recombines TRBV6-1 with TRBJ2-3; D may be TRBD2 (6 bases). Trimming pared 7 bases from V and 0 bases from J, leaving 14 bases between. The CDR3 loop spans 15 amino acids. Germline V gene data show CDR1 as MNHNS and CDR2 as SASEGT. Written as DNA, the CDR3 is TGTGCCAGCACCCTTGGGACTGGCAGCACAGATACGCAGTATTTT. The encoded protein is CASTLGTGSTDTQYF.

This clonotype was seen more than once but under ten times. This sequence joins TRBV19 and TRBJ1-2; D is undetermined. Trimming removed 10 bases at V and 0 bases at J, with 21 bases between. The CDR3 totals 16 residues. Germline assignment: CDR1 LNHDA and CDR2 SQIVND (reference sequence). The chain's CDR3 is CATQTGRSPANYGYTF. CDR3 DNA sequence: TGTGCCACCCAAACCGGCAGGTCCCCAGCTAACTATGGCTACACCTTC. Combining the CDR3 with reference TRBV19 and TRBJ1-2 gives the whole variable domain DGGITQSPKYLFRKEGQNVTLSCEQNLNHDAMYWYRQDPGQGLRLIYYSQIVNDFQKGDIAEGYSVSREKKESFPLTVTSAQKNPTAFYLCATQTGRSPANYGYTFGSGTRLTVV.

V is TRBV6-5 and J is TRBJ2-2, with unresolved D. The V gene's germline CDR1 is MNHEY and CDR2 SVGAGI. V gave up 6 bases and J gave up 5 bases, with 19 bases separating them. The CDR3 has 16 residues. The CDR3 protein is CASSAIINPVTGELFF. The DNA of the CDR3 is TGTGCCAGCAGCGCCATAATAAACCCGGTGACCGGGGAGCTGTTTTTT.

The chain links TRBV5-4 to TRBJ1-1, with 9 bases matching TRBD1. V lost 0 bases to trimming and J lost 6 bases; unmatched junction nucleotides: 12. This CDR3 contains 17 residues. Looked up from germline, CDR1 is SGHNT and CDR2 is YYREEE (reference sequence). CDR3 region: CASSLAPGQGGLAEAFF. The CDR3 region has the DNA TGTGCCAGCAGCTTGGCCCCGGGACAGGGAGGGTTAGCTGAAGCTTTCTTT.

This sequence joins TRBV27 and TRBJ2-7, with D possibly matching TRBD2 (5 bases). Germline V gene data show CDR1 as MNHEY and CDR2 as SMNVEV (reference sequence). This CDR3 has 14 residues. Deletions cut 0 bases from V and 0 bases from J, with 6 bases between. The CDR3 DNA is TGTGCCAGCAGTTTATCGGCGGGCTCCTACGAGCAGTACGTC. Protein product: CASSLSAGSYEQYV.

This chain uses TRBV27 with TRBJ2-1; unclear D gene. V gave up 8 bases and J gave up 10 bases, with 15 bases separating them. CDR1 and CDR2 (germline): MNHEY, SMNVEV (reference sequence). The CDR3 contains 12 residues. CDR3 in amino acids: CASLRSAKEQFF. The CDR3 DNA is TGTGCCAGCCTCCGCTCAGCTAAAGAGCAGTTCTTC.

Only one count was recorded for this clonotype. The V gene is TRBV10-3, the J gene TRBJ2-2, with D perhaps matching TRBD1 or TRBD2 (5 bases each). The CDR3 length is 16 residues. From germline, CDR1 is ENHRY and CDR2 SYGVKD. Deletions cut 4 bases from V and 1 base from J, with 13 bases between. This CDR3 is CAISGDGTVNTGELFF. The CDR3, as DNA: TGTGCCATCAGTGGAGACGGGACGGTGAACACCGGGGAGCTGTTTTTT.

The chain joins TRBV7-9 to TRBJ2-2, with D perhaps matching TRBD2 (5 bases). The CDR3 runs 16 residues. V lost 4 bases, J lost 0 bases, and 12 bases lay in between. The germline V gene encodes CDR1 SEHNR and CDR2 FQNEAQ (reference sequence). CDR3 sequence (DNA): TGTGCCAGCAGCTCCACATCGGGGTCGAACACCGGGGAGCTGTTTTTT. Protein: CASSSTSGSNTGELFF.

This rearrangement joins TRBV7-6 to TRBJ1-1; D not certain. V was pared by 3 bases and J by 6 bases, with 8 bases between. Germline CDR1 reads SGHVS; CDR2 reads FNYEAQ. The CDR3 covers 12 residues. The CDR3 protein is CASSFEQPEAFF. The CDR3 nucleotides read TGTGCCAGCAGCTTCGAACAGCCTGAAGCTTTCTTT.

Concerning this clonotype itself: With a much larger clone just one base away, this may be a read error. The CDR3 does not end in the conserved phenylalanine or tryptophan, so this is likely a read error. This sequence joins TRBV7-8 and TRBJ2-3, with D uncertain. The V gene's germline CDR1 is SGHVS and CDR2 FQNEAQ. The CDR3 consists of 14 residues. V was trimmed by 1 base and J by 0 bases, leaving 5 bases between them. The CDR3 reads CASSLVRSTDTQYS. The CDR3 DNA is TGTGCCAGCAGCTTAGTAAGGAGCACAGATACGCAGTATTCT.

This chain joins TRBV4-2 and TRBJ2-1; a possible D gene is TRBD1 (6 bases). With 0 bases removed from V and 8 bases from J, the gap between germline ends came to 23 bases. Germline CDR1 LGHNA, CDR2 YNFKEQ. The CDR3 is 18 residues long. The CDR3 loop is CASSQDGGEGWIHDEQFF. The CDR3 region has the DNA TGTGCCAGCAGCCAAGATGGGGGCGAGGGTTGGATACACGATGAGCAGTTCTTC.

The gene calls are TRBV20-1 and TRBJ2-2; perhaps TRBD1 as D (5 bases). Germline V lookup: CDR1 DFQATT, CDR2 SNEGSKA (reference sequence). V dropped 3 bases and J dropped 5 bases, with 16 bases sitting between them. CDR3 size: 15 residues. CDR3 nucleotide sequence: TGCAGTGCTAGGGACACCTCCTCACGGACCGGGGAGCTGTTTTTT. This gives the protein CSARDTSSRTGELFF.

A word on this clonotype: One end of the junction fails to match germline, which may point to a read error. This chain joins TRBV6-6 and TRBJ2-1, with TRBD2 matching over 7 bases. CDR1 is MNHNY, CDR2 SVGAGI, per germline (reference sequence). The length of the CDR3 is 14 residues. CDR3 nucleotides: TGTGCCAGCAGTCGCTCAACTTCTAGCGGAGGGATGATCTTC. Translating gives CASSRSTSSGGMIF.

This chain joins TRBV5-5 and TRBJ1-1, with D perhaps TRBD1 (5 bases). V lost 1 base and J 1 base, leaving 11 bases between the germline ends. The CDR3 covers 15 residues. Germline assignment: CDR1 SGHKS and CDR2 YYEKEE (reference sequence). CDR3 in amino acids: CASSLRQPTNTEAFF. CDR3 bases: TGTGCCAGCAGCTTGAGACAGCCGACGAACACTGAAGCTTTCTTT.

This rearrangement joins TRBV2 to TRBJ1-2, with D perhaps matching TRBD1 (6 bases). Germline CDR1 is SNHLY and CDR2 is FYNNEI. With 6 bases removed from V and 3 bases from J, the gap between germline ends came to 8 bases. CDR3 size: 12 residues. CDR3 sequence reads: CASRRTDYGYTF. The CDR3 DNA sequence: TGTGCCAGCAGAAGGACAGACTATGGCTACACCTTC.

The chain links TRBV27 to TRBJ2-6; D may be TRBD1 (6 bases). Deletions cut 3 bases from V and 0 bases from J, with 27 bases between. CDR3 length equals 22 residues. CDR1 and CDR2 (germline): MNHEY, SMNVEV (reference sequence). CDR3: CASSFYLPMGQLPLSGANVLTF. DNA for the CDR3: TGTGCCAGCAGTTTTTACCTCCCTATGGGACAACTCCCCCTCTCTGGGGCCAACGTCCTGACTTTC.